This T cell receptor beta chain derives from a study of blood T cell repertoires in COVID-19. CDR3 length: 14 amino acids. Between the trimmed V and J ends, which lost 3 bases and 3 bases, there was a span of 9 bases. From germline, CDR1 is KGHSH and CDR2 LQKENI. Data came from immunoSEQ multiplex PCR; TCRdb stores just in-frame clones and leaves some out. The sample shows some 240,000 clones, 80% to 90% of them seen only once. This clonotype was obtained from a woman aged 70-85 years with COVID-19, enrolled during active disease. The rearrangement uses TRBV18 and TRBJ1-3; D is undetermined. The sequencing input was peripheral blood. The CDR3 protein is CASSPPPGGNTIYF. The CDR3 nucleotides read TGTGCCAGCTCACCGCCCCCAGGTGGAAACACCATATATTTT.